This TCR beta chain came from a study of T-cell reconstitution after alpha-beta-depleted transplantation in children. Study observations and caveats: Surviving recipient cells, namely T cells and thymic progenitors, were the source of high day-60 TCRbeta diversity in some patients. At one year after transplant, newly produced T cells mostly accounted for T-cell counts and diversity. Where alpha-beta T cells came from about two months after transplant was reportedly several hundred expanded graft clones.

Construction of the TCRbeta library involved unique molecular identifiers. TCRdb re-called the PCR reads with MiXCR, one entry per CDR3 protein. Altogether approximately 250,000 distinct CDR3 sequences are present, about 23% being singletons, with the ten largest covering roughly 2.6%. The V gene end was trimmed by 2 bases and the J gene end by 3 bases; junction bases not matched to a gene: 7. The CDR3 length is 15 residues. CDR1 GTSNPN and CDR2 SVGIG come from the germline V gene (reference sequence). With regard to this clonotype: The antigen is undetermined.

The source is a girl aged 2 to 9 with Fanconi anemia, due to receive a stem cell transplant. The chain combines TRBV30 with TRBJ2-7; the match to TRBD1 covers 10 bases. Here the sequenced sample was PBMCs, taken before TCRalphabeta/CD19-depleted stem cell transplant. The CDR3 sequence: CAWSFRDRGNYEQYF. As DNA, the CDR3 is TGTGCCTGGAGTTTCCGGGACAGGGGTAACTACGAGCAGTACTTC.